Presented here are 32 T cell receptor beta chains from one specimen sequenced in a study of technical replicates of blood from several donors. Sequencing used immunoSEQ multiplex PCR; TCRdb keeps in-frame clones, though not all of them. The data show 84,000 or so clones, 93% seen once. Sequenced sample: T cells isolated from PBMCs. These TCRs come from a human donor in good health.

The V call is TRBV6-4, the J call TRBJ1-1, with a possible D match to TRBD1 (6 bases). Germline V gives CDR1 MRHNA, CDR2 SNTAGT. The CDR3 sequence is 13 residues long. V lost 6 bases to trimming and J lost 5 bases, with 13 bases between them. The CDR3 DNA follows: TGTGCCAGCAGAAACGGGACAAAGACTGAAGCTTTCTTT. Translation gives CASRNGTKTEAFF.

J is TRBJ1-2 and V is TRBV28; unclear D gene. This CDR3 comprises 15 residues. V was pared by 2 bases and J by 1 base, with 11 bases between. CDR1 and CDR2 from the germline V gene are MDHEN and SYDVKM. The CDR3 is CASSLAGPLNYGYTF. As DNA, the CDR3 is TGTGCCAGCAGTTTAGCAGGCCCCCTTAACTATGGCTACACCTTC.

This chain's CDR3 is CASSDREADTQYF. In DNA, the CDR3 is TGCGCCAGCAGCGACAGGGAGGCAGATACGCAGTATTTT. The chain carries TRBV10-2 and TRBJ2-3; D might be TRBD1 (7 bases). The CDR3 spans 13 residues. Germline lookup yields CDR1 WSHSY and CDR2 SAAADI. Trimming pared 6 bases from V and 4 bases from J, leaving 11 bases between.

CDR3 sequence reads: CASSLIGQGLFNTEAFF. The DNA for the CDR3 is TGTGCCAGCAGCTTGATAGGACAGGGACTATTCAACACTGAAGCTTTCTTT. This chain joins TRBV5-5 and TRBJ1-1; 8 bases are a match to TRBD1. This CDR3 is 17 amino acids long. Looked up from germline, CDR1 is SGHKS and CDR2 is YYEKEE (reference sequence). J lost 2 bases, V lost 1 base, and 10 bases had no gene match.

V usage is TRBV7-6 and J usage is TRBJ2-1, with no clear D. From germline, CDR1 is SGHVS and CDR2 FNYEAQ. Trimming stripped 5 bases from V and 7 bases from J, with 9 bases between. The CDR3 spans 12 residues. The CDR3 DNA follows: TGTGCCAGCAGCGATGTCCGGAATGAGCAGTTCTTC. This codes for CASSDVRNEQFF.

V usage is TRBV6-5 and J usage is TRBJ2-3, with a weak D call TRBD1 (7 bases). This CDR3 contains 14 residues. Germline V lookup: CDR1 MNHEY, CDR2 SVGAGI. Trimming pared 6 bases from V and 3 bases from J, leaving 13 bases between. The DNA for the CDR3 is TGTGCCAGCAGGCTCAGGGGGGTGACAGATACGCAGTATTTT. It yields the protein CASRLRGVTDTQYF.

The chain joins TRBV9 to TRBJ2-7, with TRBD1 matching 8 bases. Germline CDR1 is SGDLS and CDR2 is YYNGEE. CDR3 size: 14 residues. V trimming: 3 bases; J trimming: 1 base; junction bases outside the gene matches: 3. CDR3 nucleotides: TGTGCCAGCAGCGCGACAGGGGCTTCCTACGAGCAGTACTTC. Its protein product is CASSATGASYEQYF.

The chain combines TRBV7-9 with TRBJ1-1; D perhaps matches TRBD1 (5 bases). Per the germline V gene, CDR1 is SEHNR and CDR2 is FQNEAQ (reference sequence). V was shortened by 5 bases and J by 4 bases, with 20 bases between the two germline ends. CDR3 length equals 16 residues. The CDR3 is CASSQPGGKGGTEAFF. DNA of the CDR3: TGTGCCAGCAGCCAACCGGGGGGGAAAGGAGGCACTGAAGCTTTCTTT.

With respect to this clone: The junction departs from germline at one end; a sequencing error may be responsible. This rearrangement joins TRBV5-6 to TRBJ2-5; no clear D gene. CDR3 length: 14 residues. Germline CDR1 is SGHDT and CDR2 is YYEEEE. The CDR3 loop is CRSLSFGRQETQYF. The CDR3 DNA sequence: TGCCGGAGCTTGAGTTTTGGCCGCCAAGAGACCCAGTACTTC. Complete variable domain (other parts from reference TRBV5-6 and TRBJ2-5): DAGVTQSPTHLIKTRGQQVTLRCSPKSGHDTVSWYQQALGQGPQFIFQYYEEEERQRGNFPDRFSGHQFPNYSSELNVNALLLGDSALYLCRSLSFGRQETQYFGPGTRLLVL.

As to this clone: The DNA is omitted, as the CDR3 cannot be located on it reliably, and the CDR3 follows TCRdb's listing. The chain has TRBV27 and TRBJ1-1. The CDR3 is 13 residues long, ends included. In germline, CDR1 is MNHEY, CDR2 SMNVEV (reference sequence). This CDR3 reads CASSTSADTEAFF.

The rearrangement joins TRBV2 to TRBJ2-6; weak D call: TRBD1 (5 bases). Trimming shortened V by 11 bases and J by 8 bases, and 16 bases separated the two germline ends. Germline assignment: CDR1 SNHLY and CDR2 FYNNEI. The CDR3 spans 13 residues. The CDR3 sequence is CAGRLWGTNVLTF. The CDR3 nucleotides are TGTGCCGGGCGGCTTTGGGGCACCAACGTCCTGACTTTC.

The chain joins TRBV7-9 to TRBJ2-7; 7 nucleotides align to TRBD1. This CDR3 has 14 residues. Germline trimming cut 5 bases from V and 0 bases from J; bases unmatched to any gene: 4. Looked up from germline, CDR1 is SEHNR and CDR2 is FQNEAQ (reference sequence). CDR3 nucleotides: TGTGCCAGCAGCCCGAAGGGGGCCTCCTACGAGCAGTACTTC. As protein: CASSPKGASYEQYF.

This chain links TRBV27 with TRBJ2-7; 7 bases match TRBD1. Trimming at V came to 3 bases and at J to 3 bases, leaving 2 bases not matched to a gene. The germline gives CDR1 MNHEY, CDR2 SMNVEV (reference sequence). This CDR3 is 13 amino acids long. CDR3 sequence: CASSFQGDYEQYF. CDR3 in DNA: TGTGCCAGCAGTTTTCAGGGGGACTACGAGCAGTACTTC.

The chain has TRBV4-2 and TRBJ1-2, with a weak D call TRBD1 (5 bases). Trimming cost V 3 bases and J 0 bases, with 11 bases left between them. Germline-derived CDR1 and CDR2 are LGHNA and YNFKEQ. This CDR3 region has 15 residues. As DNA, the CDR3 is TGTGCCAGCAGCCAGGGACTCGCTACTAACTATGGCTACACCTTC. Translation gives CASSQGLATNYGYTF.

The CDR3 here is CASRNDRRSGNTIYF. The CDR3 DNA reads as TGTGCCAGCAGAAATGACAGGCGCTCTGGAAACACCATATATTTT. The chain links TRBV11-3 to TRBJ1-3, with D tentatively TRBD1 (6 bases). The CDR3 sequence is 15 residues long. V lost 6 bases and J lost 0, with 12 bases in between. Per germline, CDR1 SGHNT and CDR2 YENEEA. Full variable domain (missing parts from reference TRBV11-3 and TRBJ1-3): EAGVVQSPRYKIIEKKQPVAFWCNPISGHNTLYWYLQNLGQGPELLIRYENEEAVDDSQLPKDRFSAERLKGVDSTLKIQPAELGDSAVYLCASRNDRRSGNTIYFGEGSWLTVV.

V gene TRBV28 combines with J gene TRBJ1-2; 9 bases align to TRBD1. With V trimmed by 10 bases and J by 4 bases, 10 bases remained unmatched. The CDR3 loop spans 14 amino acids. Germline V gene sequence: CDR1 MDHEN, CDR2 SYDVKM. In DNA form, the CDR3 reads TGTGCCATCACCAGACCGGGACAGGGCTATGGCTACACCTTC. It encodes CAITRPGQGYGYTF.

This clone was detected only once. The chain links TRBV7-9 to TRBJ2-7; no clear D. The V gene's germline CDR1 is SEHNR and CDR2 FQNEAQ (reference sequence). There are 14 residues in the CDR3. Trimming cost V 4 bases and J 2 bases, with 12 bases left between them. This CDR3 reads CASSSPREAYEQYF. DNA for the CDR3: TGTGCCAGCAGCTCCCCCCGAGAGGCCTACGAGCAGTACTTC.

This chain joins TRBV2 and TRBJ2-3; D is unclear. Germline assignment: CDR1 SNHLY and CDR2 FYNNEI. This CDR3 is 13 amino acids long. V was trimmed by 4 bases and J by 2 bases, leaving 7 bases between them. The CDR3 protein is CASSAVNTDTQYF. DNA for the CDR3: TGTGCCAGCAGTGCGGTGAACACAGATACGCAGTATTTT. The full variable domain, with the rest looked up from reference TRBV2 and TRBJ2-3, is EPEVTQTPSHQVTQMGQEVILRCVPISNHLYFYWYRQILGQKVEFLVSFYNNEISEKSEIFDDQFSVERPDGSNFTLKIRSTKLEDSAMYFCASSAVNTDTQYFGPGTRLTVL.

The table lists this clone with a count of one. This chain connects TRBV5-1 to TRBJ2-2, with no clear D. Germline-derived CDR1 and CDR2 are SGHRS and YFSETQ. There are 12 residues in the CDR3. V lost 4 bases and J lost 3, with 4 bases in between. The DNA of the CDR3 is TGCGCCAGCAGCCCCTACACCGGGGAGCTGTTTTTT. It translates to CASSPYTGELFF.

J is TRBJ1-1 and V is TRBV2; possible D gene TRBD1, 5 bases. Trimming stripped 11 bases from V and 3 bases from J, with 19 bases between. The germline CDR1 and CDR2 sequences are SNHLY and FYNNEI. The CDR3 length is 14 residues. CDR3 region: CAPRGTGVHTEAFF. The CDR3 DNA reads as TGTGCCCCCCGGGGGACGGGGGTCCACACTGAAGCTTTCTTT.

The chain recombines TRBV7-9 with TRBJ1-1; TRBD1 matches 12 bases. This CDR3 contains 16 residues. Per germline, CDR1 SEHNR and CDR2 FQNEAQ (reference sequence). The V segment lost 4 bases and the J segment 3 bases; nucleotides outside the gene matches: 6. CDR3 amino acids: CASSSAGQGAHTEAFF. CDR3 bases: TGTGCCAGCAGCTCGGCGGGACAGGGGGCTCACACTGAAGCTTTCTTT.

The rearrangement uses TRBV5-1 and TRBJ2-7, with D maybe TRBD1 (5 bases). This CDR3 region has 13 residues. The germline gives CDR1 SGHRS, CDR2 YFSETQ. Trimming left V 4 bases short and J 4 bases short, with 12 bases between. The DNA for the CDR3 is TGCGCCAGCAGCATGGTTGGGGCTTACGAGCAGTACTTC. It is translated as CASSMVGAYEQYF.

The chain couples TRBV30 to TRBJ2-5; 8 bases are shared with TRBD2. CDR3 length equals 14 residues. The germline V gene has CDR1 GTSNPN and CDR2 SVGIG (reference sequence). V gave up 4 bases and J gave up 6 bases; unmatched junction bases: 10. The CDR3 coding sequence is TGTGCCTGGAACCCTCCGGGAGGGGTAAAGACCCAGTACTTC. Translation: CAWNPPGGVKTQYF.

V usage is TRBV2 and J usage is TRBJ1-2; D remains unclear. The CDR3 runs to 10 residues. Looked up from germline, CDR1 is SNHLY and CDR2 is FYNNEI. V lost 6 bases and J 5 bases, leaving 4 bases between the germline ends. The chain's CDR3 is CASRSYGYTF. CDR3 DNA: TGTGCCAGCAGGAGTTATGGCTACACCTTC.

V and J are TRBV4-1 and TRBJ2-7; D is possibly TRBD1 (5 bases). The V end was cut by 0 bases, the J end by 4 bases, with 13 bases between. Germline V gives CDR1 MGHRA, CDR2 YSYEKL. The CDR3 has 15 amino acids. The CDR3: CASSQERTTHYEQYF. The DNA of the CDR3 is TGCGCCAGCAGCCAAGAGCGGACAACACATTACGAGCAGTACTTC.

This clone was detected only once. The rearrangement links TRBV5-4 to TRBJ1-2; D is ambiguous. There are 14 residues in the CDR3. The germline CDR1 and CDR2 sequences are SGHNT and YYREEE (reference sequence). Trimming removed 0 bases from V and 5 bases from J, with 11 bases in between. CDR3 sequence reads: CASSLAGVGYGYTF. In DNA, the CDR3 is TGTGCCAGCAGCTTGGCTGGAGTTGGTTATGGCTACACCTTC.

The chain employs TRBV7-2 and TRBJ2-1; no clear D gene. The V end was cut by 5 bases, the J end by 6 bases, with 20 bases between. Per germline, CDR1 SGHTA and CDR2 FQGNSA. The CDR3 consists of 16 residues. CDR3 protein: CASSAKDGLAGNEQFF. As DNA, the CDR3 is TGTGCCAGCAGCGCAAAAGACGGTCTGGCAGGCAATGAGCAGTTCTTC.

The genes are TRBV7-3 and TRBJ2-7, with D unclear. The germline V gene encodes CDR1 SGHTA and CDR2 FQGTGA. Trimming pared 1 base from V and 3 bases from J, leaving 7 bases between. CDR3 size: 13 residues. In nucleotides, the CDR3 is TGTGCCAGCAGCTTAAGAGGCAACTACGAGCAGTACTTC. Protein product: CASSLRGNYEQYF.

V usage is TRBV4-1 and J usage is TRBJ1-1; D unresolved. The CDR3 length is 14 residues. Germline values: CDR1 MGHRA, CDR2 YSYEKL. The V gene lost 1 base and the J gene lost 1 base, with 7 bases spanning the gap. CDR3 protein: CASSQGRRNTEAFF. DNA for the CDR3: TGCGCCAGCAGCCAAGGGAGGCGGAACACTGAAGCTTTCTTT.

The chain combines TRBV4-1 with TRBJ2-6; D uncertain. The CDR3 spans 18 residues. Germline values: CDR1 MGHRA, CDR2 YSYEKL. V lost 4 bases to trimming and J lost 0 bases, with 16 bases between them. The CDR3 loop reads CASSLYYTVSSGANVLTF. In nucleotides, the CDR3 is TGCGCCAGCAGCCTATACTACACGGTGAGCTCTGGGGCCAACGTCCTGACTTTC.

V is TRBV7-8 and J is TRBJ2-2; 12 bases map to TRBD2. Germline V lookup: CDR1 SGHVS, CDR2 FQNEAQ. The CDR3 runs 16 residues. Trimming cost V 7 bases and J 6 bases; bases outside gene matches: 9. Written as DNA, the CDR3 is TGTGCCAGCACTACCTGGGGACTAGCGGGCCCCGGGGAGCTGTTTTTT. It is translated as CASTTWGLAGPGELFF.

This clone occurred a few times. CDR3 loop: CASSGLPGTGGSYTF. DNA for the CDR3: TGCGCCAGCAGTGGACTTCCTGGTACAGGGGGCAGCTACACCTTC. The J gene is TRBJ1-2, the V gene TRBV4-1, with 9 bases fitting TRBD1. CDR1 and CDR2 (germline): MGHRA, YSYEKL. V lost 6 bases and J lost 9; bases outside the gene matches: 14. The CDR3 length is 15 residues.